This T cell receptor beta chain was recorded in a study of CD8+ T cells in alopecia areata. Study-wide points: Sharing of TCRs across patients appeared less clear than in mice, possibly for HLA-related reasons. Clonality in lesional scalp, especially alopecia totalis/universalis, exceeded that of normal scalp.

The germline V and J ends were trimmed by 11 bases and 6 bases, with 23 bases remaining between them. The CDR3 consists of 15 residues. CDR1 is SNHLY and CDR2 is FYNNEI in the germline V gene. Extracted RNA was reverse transcribed, and the resulting cDNA served as sequencing template. Assay: immunoSEQ multiplex PCR; the TCRdb copy retains only in-frame clones and omits some. The sample yields about 150,000 clones, less than 65% seen once. This clone appeared a few times. Its antigen is unknown. The clonotype was recovered from a human donor in good health. This rearrangement joins TRBV2 to TRBJ2-1; tentatively, D is TRBD2 (8 bases). Sequencing was performed on CD8+ T cells sorted from blood. The CDR3 here is CASQGGLERFNEQFF. The CDR3 region has the DNA TGTGCCTCCCAGGGGGGACTAGAGAGATTCAATGAGCAGTTCTTC.